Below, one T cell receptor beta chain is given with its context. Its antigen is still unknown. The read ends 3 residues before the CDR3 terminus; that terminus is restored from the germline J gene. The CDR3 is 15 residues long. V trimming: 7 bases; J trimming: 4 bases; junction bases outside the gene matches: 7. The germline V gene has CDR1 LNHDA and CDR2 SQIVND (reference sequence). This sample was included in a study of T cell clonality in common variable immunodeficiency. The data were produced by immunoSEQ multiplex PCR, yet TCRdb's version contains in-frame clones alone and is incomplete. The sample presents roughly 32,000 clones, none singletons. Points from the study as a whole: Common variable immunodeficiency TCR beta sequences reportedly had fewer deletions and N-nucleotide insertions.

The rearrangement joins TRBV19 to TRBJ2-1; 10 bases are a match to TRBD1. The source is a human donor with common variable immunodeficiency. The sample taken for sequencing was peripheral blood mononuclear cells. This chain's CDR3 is CASKGGTGDYNEQFF. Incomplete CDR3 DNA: TGTGCCAGTAAAGGGGGGACAGGGGATTACAATGAG.